This record concerns one T cell receptor (beta chain) sequence. This record comes from a study of shared T cell receptors in the human thymus. The table came from immunoSEQ multiplex PCR; TCRdb's copy has only in-frame clones and leaves some out. The sample has about 660,000 clones, roughly 90% seen once. This CDR3 spans 15 amino acids. Germline CDR1 reads SGHDT; CDR2 reads YYEEEE. J gave up 6 bases and V 5 bases, and 14 bases lay outside the gene matches. The same specimen was also included in a second study, on human thymus T cells. From that report: Immunologically healthy infants in Finland undergoing congenital heart defect surgery were the donors. The source of the thymus tissue was resections taken during corrective heart surgery. Apparent bias marked the V and J gene usage of thymic and blood repertoires. Thymic TCR repertoires of unrelated people reportedly overlapped highly.

The clonotype was recovered from a boy under two years old with a congenital heart defect. The genes are TRBV5-6 and TRBJ2-7; 7 positions agree with TRBD2. The sequencing input was thymocytes. The CDR3: CASSTTSGLSPEQYF. CDR3 sequence (DNA): TGTGCCAGCAGTACTACCTCGGGACTATCACCCGAGCAGTACTTC.